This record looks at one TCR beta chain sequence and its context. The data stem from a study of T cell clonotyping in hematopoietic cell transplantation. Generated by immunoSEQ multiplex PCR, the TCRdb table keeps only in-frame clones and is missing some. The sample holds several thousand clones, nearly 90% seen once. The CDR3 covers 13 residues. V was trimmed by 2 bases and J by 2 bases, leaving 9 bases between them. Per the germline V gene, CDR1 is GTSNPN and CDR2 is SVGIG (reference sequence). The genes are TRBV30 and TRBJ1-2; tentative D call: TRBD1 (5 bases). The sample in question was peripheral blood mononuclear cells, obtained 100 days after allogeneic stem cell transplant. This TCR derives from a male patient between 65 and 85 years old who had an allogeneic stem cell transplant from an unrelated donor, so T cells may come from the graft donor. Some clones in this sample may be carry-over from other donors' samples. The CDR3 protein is CAWSLTENYGYTF. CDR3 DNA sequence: TGTGCCTGGAGTCTGACAGAGAACTATGGCTACACCTTC.